What follows is one TCR beta chain and its context. Its antigen is unidentified. These data come from a study of CD8+ T cells in alopecia areata. The study's findings and limits: Lesional scalp exceeded normal scalp in clonality, especially in alopecia totalis/universalis.

Researchers gathered lesional scalp punch biopsies and peripheral blood from patients with alopecia areata. Isolation of CD4+ and CD8+ T cells from PBMCs was achieved by sorting. The CDR3 covers 19 residues. Germline-derived CDR1 and CDR2 are MNHEY and SMNVEV (reference sequence). V shed 6 bases, J shed 4 bases, and the junction held 20 bases outside the gene matches. After isolation, RNA underwent reverse transcription to generate cDNA as the sequencing template. Profiled with immunoSEQ multiplex PCR; TCRdb holds only in-frame clones, not every one. The sample lists about 69,000 clones; approximately 61% were seen once.

The receptor was derived from a human donor with alopecia areata. This specimen consisted of CD8+ T cells sorted from blood, obtained at week 0. The rearrangement links TRBV27 to TRBJ2-1; 8 bases match TRBD2. CDR3 in DNA: TGTGCCAGCAGCAAGTTTAAAGTTCGGGAGGGGGTTTTTTACAATGAGCAGTTCTTC. It is translated as CASSKFKVREGVFYNEQFF.